Below, one T cell receptor beta chain is given with its context. Its antigen is as yet unknown. This sample is drawn from a study of CD8 T cells in Susac syndrome. In contrast to the negatively isolated CD8+ and CD4+ T cells, TEMRA cells were FACS-enriched. Random hexamers were used to reverse transcribe an amount of 0.5 to 1 ug RNA. A multiplex approach, immunoSEQ multiplex PCR, amplified TCR beta CDR3 across 54 Vbeta and 13 Jbeta. One entry per CDR3 protein results from TCRdb running MiXCR on the immunoSEQ multiplex PCR reads. The sample lists approximately 130,000 distinct CDR3 sequences, around 91% occurring once. Study-level results: It was acknowledged in the study that its TCR sequencing and HLA analysis involved a relatively small number of individuals.

The sequence derives from a human donor with multiple sclerosis. Sample: CD8+ T cells from PBMCs.

The CDR3: CATSPFGEEETQYF. The CDR3, as DNA: TGTGCCACCAGCCCGTTCGGGGAAGAAGAGACCCAGTACTTC. This chain links TRBV15 with TRBJ2-5, with a possible D match to TRBD2 (5 bases). Between the trimmed V and J ends, which lost 5 bases and 3 bases, there was a span of 13 bases. In germline, CDR1 is LNHNV, CDR2 YYDKDF (reference sequence). The CDR3 is 14 residues long.